This TCR beta chain came from a study of T cells in Graves' hyperthyroidism and ophthalmopathy. This CDR3 has 15 amino acids. V shed 5 bases and J 8 bases; nucleotides not matched to a gene: 10. Germline assignment: CDR1 MNHEY and CDR2 SVGEGT. TCR beta CDR3 sequences were amplified from RNA transcripts. HTBI primers were the set used in a first-round RT-PCR of the TCR CDR3. Using its own MiXCR run on the multiplex PCR reads, TCRdb lists one record per CDR3 protein. This sample yields hundreds of thousands of distinct CDR3 sequences, of which about 15% are seen a single time; roughly 10% belongs to the top ten. This clonotype was observed a few times. The antigen is undetermined. General observations from the study: Before onset, ophthalmopathy was predicted by the model a median roughly 6.8 months earlier.

This TCR derives from a woman under 30 with Graves' hyperthyroidism. The V and J genes are TRBV6-2 or TRBV6-3 and TRBJ2-7; TRBD1 agrees at 12 bases. What was sequenced was blood. DNA for the CDR3: TGTGCCAGCAGTACCCCCGGGACAGGGGGCGAACAGCAGTACTTC. It yields the protein CASSTPGTGGEQQYF.